Listed below are T cell receptor beta chains from one sample, sequenced in a study of blood T cell repertoires in COVID-19. Measured with immunoSEQ multiplex PCR; TCRdb has only the in-frame clones, and not every one. Among 100,000 or so clones, roughly 76% were seen once, and the ten largest hold 8% to 13%. The sample was peripheral blood. Receptors originate from a human donor in a cohort sampled during active COVID-19. Each CDR3 is given with its conserved first and last residue. The D gene is left open where the match is weak. Some rows mark clone size as missing; the rest say once, few, many or name a class of expanded clone.

CDR3aa: CASSLGTSGRSGQYEQYF
CDR3nt: TGCGCCAGCAGCTTGGGGACTAGCGGGAGGTCGGGACAGTACGAGCAGTACTTC
abundance: NA
d_gene: TRBD2
j_gene: TRBJ2-7
v_gene: TRBV5-1

CDR3aa: CASSVGQAGNTIYF
CDR3nt: TGTGCCAGCAGCGTTGGACAGGCTGGAAACACCATATATTTT
abundance: NA
d_gene: TRBD1
j_gene: TRBJ1-3
v_gene: TRBV7-2

CDR3aa: CASSPMLAATNEKLFF
CDR3nt: TGTGCCAGCTCACCCATGTTGGCAGCAACTAATGAAAAACTGTTTTTT
abundance: NA
d_gene: NA
j_gene: TRBJ1-4
v_gene: TRBV18

CDR3aa: CSVDRGNTEAFF
CDR3nt: TGCAGCGTCGACAGGGGGAACACTGAAGCTTTCTTT
abundance: NA
d_gene: TRBD1
j_gene: TRBJ1-1
v_gene: TRBV29-1

CDR3aa: CASSPPLVSGNTIYF
CDR3nt: TGTGCCAGCTCACCACCACTCGTATCCGGAAACACCATATATTTT
abundance: NA
d_gene: NA
j_gene: TRBJ1-3
v_gene: TRBV18

CDR3aa: CASSPYVATETQYF
CDR3nt: TGTGCCAGCTCACCATATGTTGCTACGGAGACCCAGTACTTC
abundance: NA
d_gene: NA
j_gene: TRBJ2-5
v_gene: TRBV18

CDR3aa: CASSYGWASYEQYF
CDR3nt: TGTGCCAGCAGTTATGGTTGGGCGTCCTACGAGCAGTACTTC
abundance: NA
d_gene: NA
j_gene: TRBJ2-7
v_gene: TRBV6-2/TRBV6-3

CDR3aa: CAISESEVYEQYF
CDR3nt: TGTGCCATCAGTGAGTCGGAGGTCTACGAGCAGTACTTC
abundance: few
d_gene: NA
j_gene: TRBJ2-7
v_gene: TRBV10-3

CDR3aa: CSASTRFRTNEKLFF
CDR3nt: TGCAGTGCTAGTACTCGATTCCGAACTAATGAAAAACTGTTTTTT
abundance: NA
d_gene: NA
j_gene: TRBJ1-4
v_gene: TRBV20-1

CDR3aa: CASRTGGLTQYF
CDR3nt: TGTGCCAGCAGGACAGGGGGCCTGACCCAGTACTTC
abundance: NA
d_gene: TRBD1
j_gene: TRBJ2-5
v_gene: TRBV12-3/TRBV12-4

CDR3aa: CASSLSQANTEAFF
CDR3nt: TGCGCCAGCAGCTTAAGCCAGGCTAACACTGAAGCTTTCTTT
abundance: NA
d_gene: NA
j_gene: TRBJ1-1
v_gene: TRBV5-1

CDR3aa: CASSLIVSGANTGELFF
CDR3nt: TGTGCCAGCAGCTTAATTGTTAGCGGAGCGAACACCGGGGAGCTGTTTTTT
abundance: NA
d_gene: NA
j_gene: TRBJ2-2
v_gene: TRBV7-3

CDR3aa: CSVEVTLAESTDTQYF
CDR3nt: TGCAGCGTTGAAGTAACACTAGCGGAGAGCACAGATACGCAGTATTTT
abundance: NA
d_gene: TRBD2
j_gene: TRBJ2-3
v_gene: TRBV29-1

CDR3aa: CASSVGRYQETQYF
CDR3nt: TGTGCCAGCAGCGTAGGGAGGTACCAAGAGACCCAGTACTTC
abundance: NA
d_gene: NA
j_gene: TRBJ2-5
v_gene: TRBV9

CDR3aa: CASSTPLIAGGPHNEQFF
CDR3nt: TGTGCCAGTAGTACGCCGCTGATAGCGGGGGGGCCCCACAATGAGCAGTTCTTC
abundance: NA
d_gene: TRBD2
j_gene: TRBJ2-1
v_gene: TRBV19

CDR3aa: CASSADRRGTGELFF
CDR3nt: TGTGCCAGCAGCGCGGACAGGCGAGGCACCGGGGAGCTGTTTTTT
abundance: NA
d_gene: TRBD1
j_gene: TRBJ2-2
v_gene: TRBV7-3

CDR3aa: CASRGFTYSGSQYGYTF
CDR3nt: TGTGCCAGCAGAGGTTTTACTTATTCCGGGTCCCAATATGGCTACACCTTC
abundance: NA
d_gene: NA
j_gene: TRBJ1-2
v_gene: TRBV27

CDR3aa: CASSLGLGSPYEQYF
CDR3nt: TGTGCCAGCAGCTTAGGGTTGGGCAGCCCCTACGAGCAGTACTTC
abundance: NA
d_gene: NA
j_gene: TRBJ2-7
v_gene: TRBV11-2

CDR3aa: CASSVGGTQYF
CDR3nt: TGCGCCAGCAGCGTTGGAGGGACCCAGTACTTC
abundance: NA
d_gene: NA
j_gene: TRBJ2-5
v_gene: TRBV5-1

CDR3aa: CASSYGGQGAFNEQFF
CDR3nt: TGTGCCAGCAGTTACGGGGGACAGGGGGCATTCAATGAGCAGTTCTTC
abundance: NA
d_gene: TRBD1
j_gene: TRBJ2-1
v_gene: TRBV6-2/TRBV6-3

CDR3aa: CASTPQVKTYNEQFF
CDR3nt: TGTGCCAGTACACCTCAGGTGAAAACCTACAATGAGCAGTTCTTC
abundance: NA
d_gene: NA
j_gene: TRBJ2-1
v_gene: TRBV19

CDR3aa: CASSQGGLAGLSYNEQFF
CDR3nt: TGTGCCAGCAGCCAAGGGGGACTAGCGGGGCTGTCCTACAATGAGCAGTTCTTC
abundance: NA
d_gene: TRBD2
j_gene: TRBJ2-1
v_gene: TRBV3-1/TRBV3-2

CDR3aa: CASSQDPSGRGYEQFF
CDR3nt: TGCGCCAGCAGCCAAGACCCTAGCGGGAGGGGCTATGAGCAGTTCTTC
abundance: NA
d_gene: TRBD2
j_gene: TRBJ2-1
v_gene: TRBV4-3

CDR3aa: CASSIGGNGEQYF
CDR3nt: TGTGCCAGTAGTATAGGCGGGAATGGCGAGCAGTACTTC
abundance: few
d_gene: NA
j_gene: TRBJ2-7
v_gene: TRBV19

CDR3aa: CASRAFGTGSGYTF
CDR3nt: TGTGCCAGCAGAGCCTTCGGGACAGGGTCCGGCTACACCTTC
abundance: NA
d_gene: TRBD1
j_gene: TRBJ1-2
v_gene: TRBV6-5

CDR3aa: CAWSVEGRTLAYEQYF
CDR3nt: TGTGCCTGGAGTGTAGAGGGCCGCACTTTGGCGTACGAGCAGTACTTC
abundance: once
d_gene: NA
j_gene: TRBJ2-7
v_gene: TRBV30

CDR3aa: CASSPLQETQYF
CDR3nt: TGTGCCAGCTCACCGTTACAAGAGACCCAGTACTTC
abundance: NA
d_gene: NA
j_gene: TRBJ2-5
v_gene: TRBV18

CDR3aa: CASSMGGLKPQHF
CDR3nt: TGTGCCAGTAGTATGGGGGGGCTGAAGCCCCAGCATTTT
abundance: few
d_gene: NA
j_gene: TRBJ1-5
v_gene: TRBV19

CDR3aa: CASSPGLASPETQYF
CDR3nt: TGTGCCAGCAGTCCCGGACTAGCGTCCCCGGAGACCCAGTACTTC
abundance: NA
d_gene: TRBD2
j_gene: TRBJ2-5
v_gene: TRBV3-1/TRBV3-2

CDR3aa: CASSGQGNTEAFF
CDR3nt: TGCGCCAGCAGCGGACAGGGGAACACTGAAGCTTTCTTT
abundance: NA
d_gene: TRBD1
j_gene: TRBJ1-1
v_gene: TRBV5-1

CDR3aa: CASSPGGTHKGETQYF
CDR3nt: TGTGCCAGCAGCCCGGGGGGGACACACAAGGGGGAGACCCAGTACTTC
abundance: NA
d_gene: TRBD2
j_gene: TRBJ2-5
v_gene: TRBV5-8

CDR3aa: CASSYWGEVYEQYF
CDR3nt: TGTGCCAGCAGTTACTGGGGGGAGGTCTACGAGCAGTACTTC
abundance: NA
d_gene: NA
j_gene: TRBJ2-7
v_gene: TRBV6-2/TRBV6-3

CDR3aa: CASSLRGSGANVLTF
CDR3nt: TGTGCCAGCAGCTTACGCGGGTCTGGGGCCAACGTCCTGACTTTC
abundance: few
d_gene: NA
j_gene: TRBJ2-6
v_gene: TRBV5-4

CDR3aa: CASSYGLAGGIEQYF
CDR3nt: TGTGCCAGCAGCTACGGACTAGCGGGAGGTATAGAGCAGTACTTC
abundance: NA
d_gene: TRBD2
j_gene: TRBJ2-7
v_gene: TRBV5-6

CDR3aa: CASSRSTGIGADTQYF
CDR3nt: TGTGCCAGCAGCCGCAGTACAGGGATAGGCGCAGATACGCAGTATTTT
abundance: NA
d_gene: NA
j_gene: TRBJ2-3
v_gene: TRBV7-2